This T cell receptor beta chain came from a study of blood T cells in healthy people across ages. Whole-study context: Template switching retrieved approximately one barcoded beta molecule for each two T cells. Study findings and constraints: Expanded clonotype shifts may have been confounded, as the donors had an unknown CMV status. Strongly correlated with naive T cell percentage was TCR beta diversity.

The CDR3 loop spans 13 amino acids. Germline loops: CDR1 SEHNR, CDR2 FQNEAQ (reference sequence). Each sample gave at least 7 million isolated PBMCs. Combining a sample-barcoded 5' primer with a J-beta primer mix, a second PCR ran for about 6 to 11 cycles. TCRdb reprocessed the 5' RACE reads with MiXCR, giving one entry per CDR3 protein. The sample has 1.5 million to 2 million distinct CDR3 sequences; 28% are singletons. As for this clonotype: What it binds is unknown. One end of the junction fails to match germline, which may point to a read error.

Sequencing was done on a sample of blood. V gene TRBV7-9 combines with J gene TRBJ2-5; TRBD1 matches at 7 bases. This receptor was taken from a woman aged 30 to 39 in good health. The CDR3: CASSTNRGEAQYF. CDR3 bases: TGTGCCAGCAGCACCAACAGGGGAGAGGCCCAGTACTTC.